Detailed here is one T cell receptor beta chain. V trimming: 4 bases; J trimming: 1 base; junction bases outside the gene matches: 5. The length of the CDR3 is 15 residues. Germline V gene lookup returns CDR1 SGHRS and CDR2 YFSETQ. Repertoires were generated with immunoSEQ multiplex PCR, while TCRdb's copy carries only in-frame clones and drops some. The sample shows approximately 300,000 clones, around 87% of them seen only once. This sample stems from a study of blood T cell repertoires in COVID-19. The sequencing input was peripheral blood. The chain is built from TRBV5-1 and TRBJ2-1; TRBD1 agrees at 7 bases. This clonotype originated in a man aged 45-60 years with active or convalescent COVID-19. CDR3 coding DNA: TGCGCCAGCAGCACCCGGACAGGATCCTACAATGAGCAGTTCTTC. This translates into CASSTRTGSYNEQFF.